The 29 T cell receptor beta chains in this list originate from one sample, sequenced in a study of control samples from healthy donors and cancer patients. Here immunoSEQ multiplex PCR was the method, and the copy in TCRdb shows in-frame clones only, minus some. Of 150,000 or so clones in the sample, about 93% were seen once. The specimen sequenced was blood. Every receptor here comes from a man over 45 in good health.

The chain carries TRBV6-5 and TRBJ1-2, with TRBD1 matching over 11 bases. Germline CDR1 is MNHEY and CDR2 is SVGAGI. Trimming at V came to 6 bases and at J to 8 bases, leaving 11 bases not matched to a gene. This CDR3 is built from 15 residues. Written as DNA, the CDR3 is TGTGCCAGCAGCAAAAACGGACAGGGGGCGGAAGGCTACACCTTC. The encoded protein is CASSKNGQGAEGYTF.

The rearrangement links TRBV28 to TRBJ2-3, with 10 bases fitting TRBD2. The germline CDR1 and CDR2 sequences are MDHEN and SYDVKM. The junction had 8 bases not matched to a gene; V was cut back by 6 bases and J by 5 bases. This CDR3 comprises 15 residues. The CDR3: CASRSSGRDGDTQYF. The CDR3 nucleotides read TGTGCCAGCAGATCAAGCGGGAGGGATGGAGATACGCAGTATTTT.

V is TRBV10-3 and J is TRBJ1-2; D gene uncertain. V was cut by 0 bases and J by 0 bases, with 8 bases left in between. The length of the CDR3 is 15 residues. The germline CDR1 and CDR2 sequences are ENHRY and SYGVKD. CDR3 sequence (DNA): TGTGCCATCAGTGAGTCGGGTGGTGCTAACTATGGCTACACCTTC. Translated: CAISESGGANYGYTF.

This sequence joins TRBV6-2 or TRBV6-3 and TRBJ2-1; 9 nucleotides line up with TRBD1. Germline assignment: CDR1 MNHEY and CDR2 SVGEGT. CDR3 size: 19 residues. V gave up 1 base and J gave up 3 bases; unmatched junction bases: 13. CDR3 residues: CASSYLNSGTGNFYNEQFF. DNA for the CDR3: TGTGCCAGCAGTTACTTAAATTCCGGGACAGGGAATTTCTACAATGAGCAGTTCTTC.

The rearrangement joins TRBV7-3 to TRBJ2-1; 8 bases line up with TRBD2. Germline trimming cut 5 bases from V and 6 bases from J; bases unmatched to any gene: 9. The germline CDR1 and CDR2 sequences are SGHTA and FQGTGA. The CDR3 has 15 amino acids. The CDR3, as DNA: TGTGCCAGCAGCCGTCCGGGACTAGAGACCAATGAGCAGTTCTTC. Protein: CASSRPGLETNEQFF.

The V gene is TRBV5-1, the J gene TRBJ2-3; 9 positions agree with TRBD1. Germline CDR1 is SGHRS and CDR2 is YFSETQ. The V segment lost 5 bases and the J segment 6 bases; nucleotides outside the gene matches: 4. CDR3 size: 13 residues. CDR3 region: CASSTGTGDTQYF. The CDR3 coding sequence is TGCGCCAGCAGTACCGGGACAGGGGATACGCAGTATTTT.

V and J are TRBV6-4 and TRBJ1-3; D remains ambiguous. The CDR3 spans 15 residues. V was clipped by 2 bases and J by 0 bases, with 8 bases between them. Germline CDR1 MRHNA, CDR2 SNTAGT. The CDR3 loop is CASSDNAFSGNTIYF. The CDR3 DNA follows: TGTGCCAGCAGTGACAACGCCTTCTCTGGAAACACCATATATTTT.

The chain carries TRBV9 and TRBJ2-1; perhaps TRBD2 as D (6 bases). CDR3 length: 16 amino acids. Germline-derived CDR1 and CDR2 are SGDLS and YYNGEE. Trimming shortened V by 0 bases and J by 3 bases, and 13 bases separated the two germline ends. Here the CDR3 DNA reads TGTGCCAGCAGCGTAGATCGCGGGAATCTCTACAATGAGCAGTTCTTC. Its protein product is CASSVDRGNLYNEQFF.

CDR3 sequence (DNA): TGTGCCAGCAGCAAACAGGGAAACGAGCAGTACTTC. This encodes CASSKQGNEQYF. This sequence joins TRBV7-9 and TRBJ2-7; perhaps TRBD1 as D (6 bases). With 5 bases removed from V and 5 bases from J, the gap between germline ends came to 10 bases. The CDR3 contains 12 residues. Germline V gene sequence: CDR1 SEHNR, CDR2 FQNEAQ (reference sequence).

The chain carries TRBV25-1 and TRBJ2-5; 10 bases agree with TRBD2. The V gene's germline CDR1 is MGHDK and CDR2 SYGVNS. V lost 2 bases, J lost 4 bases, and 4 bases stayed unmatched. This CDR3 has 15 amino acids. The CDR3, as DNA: TGTGCCAGCAGTGAAACTAGCGGGGCTATAGAGACCCAGTACTTC. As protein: CASSETSGAIETQYF.

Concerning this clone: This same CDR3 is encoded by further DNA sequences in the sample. CDR3 DNA sequence: TGTGCCAGCAGTTACTCATATGATCAGCCCCAGCATTTT. This codes for CASSYSYDQPQHF. The V call is TRBV6-5, the J call TRBJ1-5; D is unresolved. The CDR3 totals 13 residues. The germline gives CDR1 MNHEY, CDR2 SVGAGI. The germline V and J ends were trimmed by 0 bases and 5 bases, with 5 bases remaining between them.

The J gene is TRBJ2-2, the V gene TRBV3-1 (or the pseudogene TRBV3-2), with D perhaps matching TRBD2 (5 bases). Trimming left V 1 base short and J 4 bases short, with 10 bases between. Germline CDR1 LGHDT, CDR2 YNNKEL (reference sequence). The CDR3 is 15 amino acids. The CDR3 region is CASSQVGVGTGELFF. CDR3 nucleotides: TGTGCCAGCAGCCAAGTGGGAGTGGGCACCGGGGAGCTGTTTTTT.

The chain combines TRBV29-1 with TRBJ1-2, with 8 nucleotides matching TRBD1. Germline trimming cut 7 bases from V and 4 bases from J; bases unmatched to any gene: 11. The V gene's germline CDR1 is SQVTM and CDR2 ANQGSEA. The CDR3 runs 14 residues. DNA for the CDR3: TGCAGCGGTGGATTACTGACAGGGGCCTATGGCTACACCTTC. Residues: CSGGLLTGAYGYTF.

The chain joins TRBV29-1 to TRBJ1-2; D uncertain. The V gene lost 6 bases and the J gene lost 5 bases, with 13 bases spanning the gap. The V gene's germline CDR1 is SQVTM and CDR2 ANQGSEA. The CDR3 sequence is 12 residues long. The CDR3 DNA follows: TGCAGCGTGCCCCGAGGGAGTTATGGCTACACCTTC. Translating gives CSVPRGSYGYTF.

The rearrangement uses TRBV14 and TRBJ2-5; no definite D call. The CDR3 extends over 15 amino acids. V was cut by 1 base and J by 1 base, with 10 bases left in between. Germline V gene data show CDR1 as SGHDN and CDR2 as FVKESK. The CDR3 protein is CASSQVLGIQETQYF. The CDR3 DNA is TGTGCCAGCAGCCAAGTCCTAGGGATCCAAGAGACCCAGTACTTC.

The CDR3 DNA is TGTGCCACCAACGACCTTAGGGGGTCCTCCTACGAGCAGTACTTC. This translates into CATNDLRGSSYEQYF. The V gene is TRBV6-5, the J gene TRBJ2-7, with D maybe TRBD1 (6 bases). CDR3 length equals 15 residues. Germline CDR1 reads MNHEY; CDR2 reads SVGAGI. The germline V and J ends were trimmed by 10 bases and 0 bases, with 19 bases remaining between them.

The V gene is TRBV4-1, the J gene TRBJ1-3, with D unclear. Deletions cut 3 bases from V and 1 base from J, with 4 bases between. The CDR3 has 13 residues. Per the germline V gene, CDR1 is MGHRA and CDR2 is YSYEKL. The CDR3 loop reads CASSQASGNTIYF. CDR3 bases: TGCGCCAGCAGCCAGGCTTCTGGAAACACCATATATTTT.

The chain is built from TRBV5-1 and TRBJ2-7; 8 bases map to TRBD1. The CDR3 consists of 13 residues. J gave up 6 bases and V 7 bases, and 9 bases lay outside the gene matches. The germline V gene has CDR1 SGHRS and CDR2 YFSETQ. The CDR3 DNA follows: TGCGCCAGCTCCCCGGACAGGGTAGGCGAGCAGTACTTC. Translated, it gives CASSPDRVGEQYF.

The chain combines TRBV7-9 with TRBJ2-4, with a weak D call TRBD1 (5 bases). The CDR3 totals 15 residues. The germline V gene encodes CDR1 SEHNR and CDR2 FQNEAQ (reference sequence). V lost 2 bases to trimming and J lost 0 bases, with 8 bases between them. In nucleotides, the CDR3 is TGTGCCAGCAGCTTACCAGGGAAAGCCAAAAACATTCAGTACTTC. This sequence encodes CASSLPGKAKNIQYF.

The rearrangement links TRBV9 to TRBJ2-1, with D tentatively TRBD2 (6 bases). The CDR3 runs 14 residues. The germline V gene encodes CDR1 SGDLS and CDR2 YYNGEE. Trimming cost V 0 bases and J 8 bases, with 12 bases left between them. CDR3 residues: CASSVVAGGDEQFF. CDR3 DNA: TGTGCCAGCAGCGTAGTAGCTGGCGGGGATGAGCAGTTCTTC. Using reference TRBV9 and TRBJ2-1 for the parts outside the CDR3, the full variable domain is DSGVTQTPKHLITATGQRVTLRCSPRSGDLSVYWYQQSLDQGLQFLIQYYNGEERAKGNILERFSAQQFPDLHSELNLSSLELGDSALYFCASSVVAGGDEQFFGPGTRLTVL.

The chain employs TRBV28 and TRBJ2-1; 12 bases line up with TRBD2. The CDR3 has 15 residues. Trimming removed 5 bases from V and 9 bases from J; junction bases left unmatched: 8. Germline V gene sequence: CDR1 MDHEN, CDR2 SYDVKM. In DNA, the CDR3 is TGTGCCAGCAGTCAGTCTAGCGGGAGGGCCGGTGAGCAGTTCTTC. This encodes CASSQSSGRAGEQFF.

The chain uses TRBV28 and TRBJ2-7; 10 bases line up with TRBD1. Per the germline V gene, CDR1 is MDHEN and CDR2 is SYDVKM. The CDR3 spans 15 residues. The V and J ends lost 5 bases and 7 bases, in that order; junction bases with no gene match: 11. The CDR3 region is CASSLPDRGRREQYF. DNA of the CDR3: TGTGCCAGCAGTCTCCCAGACAGGGGGCGTCGAGAGCAGTACTTC.

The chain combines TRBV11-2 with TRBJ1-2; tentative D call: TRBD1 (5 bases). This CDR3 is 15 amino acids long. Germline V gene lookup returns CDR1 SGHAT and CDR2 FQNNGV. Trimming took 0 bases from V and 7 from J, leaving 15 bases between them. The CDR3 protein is CASSLDRGAGSGYTF. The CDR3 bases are TGTGCCAGCAGCTTAGATCGAGGGGCGGGAAGTGGCTACACCTTC.

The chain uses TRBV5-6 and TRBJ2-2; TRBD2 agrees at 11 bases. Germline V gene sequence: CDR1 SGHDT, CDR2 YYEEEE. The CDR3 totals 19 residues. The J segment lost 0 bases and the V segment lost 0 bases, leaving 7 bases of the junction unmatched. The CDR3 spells CASSLGLAGGPSNTGELFF. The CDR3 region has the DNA TGTGCCAGCAGCTTGGGGTTAGCGGGAGGGCCATCGAACACCGGGGAGCTGTTTTTT.

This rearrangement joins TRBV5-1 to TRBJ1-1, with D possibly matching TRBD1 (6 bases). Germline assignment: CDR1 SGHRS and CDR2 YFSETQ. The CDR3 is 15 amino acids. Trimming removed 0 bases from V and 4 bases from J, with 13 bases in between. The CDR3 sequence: CASSLAARGGTEAFF. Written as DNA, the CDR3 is TGCGCCAGCAGCTTGGCGGCCAGGGGAGGCACTGAAGCTTTCTTT.

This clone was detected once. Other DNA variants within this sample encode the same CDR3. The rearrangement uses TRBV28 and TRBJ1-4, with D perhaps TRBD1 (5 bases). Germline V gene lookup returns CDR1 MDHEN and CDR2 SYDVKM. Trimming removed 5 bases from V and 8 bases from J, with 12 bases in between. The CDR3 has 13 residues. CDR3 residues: CASSRGREEKLFF. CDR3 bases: TGTGCCAGCAGTCGGGGACGGGAGGAAAAACTGTTTTTT.

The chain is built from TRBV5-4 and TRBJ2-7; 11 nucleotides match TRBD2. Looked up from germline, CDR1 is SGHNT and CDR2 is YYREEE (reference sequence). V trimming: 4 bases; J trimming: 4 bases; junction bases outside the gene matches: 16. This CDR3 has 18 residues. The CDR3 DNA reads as TGTGCCAGCAGCCCCGGGACGGGCTCGGGACTAGCGGCTTACGAGCAGTACTTC. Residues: CASSPGTGSGLAAYEQYF.

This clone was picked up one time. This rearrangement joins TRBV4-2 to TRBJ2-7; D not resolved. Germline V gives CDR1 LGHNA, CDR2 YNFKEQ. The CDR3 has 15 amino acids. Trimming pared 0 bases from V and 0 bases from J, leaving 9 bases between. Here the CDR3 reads CASSQEVGSSYEQYF. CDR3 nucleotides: TGTGCCAGCAGCCAAGAGGTCGGGTCCTCCTACGAGCAGTACTTC.

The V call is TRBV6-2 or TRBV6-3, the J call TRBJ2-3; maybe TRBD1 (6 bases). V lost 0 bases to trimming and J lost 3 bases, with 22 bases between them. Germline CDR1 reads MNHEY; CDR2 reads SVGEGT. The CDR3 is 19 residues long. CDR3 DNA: TGTGCCAGCAGTTACTCGACATCCGGGACATTGGCCCCGACAGATACGCAGTATTTT. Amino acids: CASSYSTSGTLAPTDTQYF.